This T cell receptor (beta chain) was identified in a study of beta chain features in type 1 diabetes. About the research overall: Examination covered under 110 million sorted cells spanning all samples.

Study-wide results and caveats: TCRB CDR3 length was moderately but significantly reduced in all four CD4+ subsets of Type 1 diabetes patients. In type 1 diabetes patients, VDJ junctions had fewer insertions; deletions at these junctions were more frequent.

Trimming cost V 7 bases and J 7 bases, with 14 bases left between them. The germline gives CDR1 SNHLY, CDR2 FYNNEI. CDR3 length: 12 amino acids. Expressed TCRB transcripts were sequenced because the isolated RNA had all been reverse transcribed beforehand. TCRdb's copy holds only in-frame clones and misses some; the assay was immunoSEQ multiplex PCR. Here the sample spans over 40,000 clones, about 66% being singletons. As for this clone: Its antigen remains unknown.

Researchers reported sorting CD4+ naive, central memory, regulatory and stem cell-like memory cells via CD45RO/CCR7/CD25/CD127/CD95/CD27. Sequenced material: Tregs from blood. The sequence was collected from a woman aged 18-29 years with type 1 diabetes. This sequence joins TRBV2 and TRBJ2-7, with D possibly matching TRBD2 (5 bases). Here the CDR3 DNA reads TGTGCCAGCAAATCTGAGGGTGAAGAGCAGTACTTC. This gives the protein CASKSEGEEQYF.